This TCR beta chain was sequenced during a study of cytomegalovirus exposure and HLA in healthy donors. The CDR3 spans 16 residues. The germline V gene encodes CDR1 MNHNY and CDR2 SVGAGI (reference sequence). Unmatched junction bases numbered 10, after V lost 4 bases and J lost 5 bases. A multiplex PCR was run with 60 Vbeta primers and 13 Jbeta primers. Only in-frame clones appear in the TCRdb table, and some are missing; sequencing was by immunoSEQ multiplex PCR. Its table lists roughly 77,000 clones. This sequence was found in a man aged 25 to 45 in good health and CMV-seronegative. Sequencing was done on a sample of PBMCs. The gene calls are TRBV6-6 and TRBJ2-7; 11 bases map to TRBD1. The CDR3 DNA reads TGTGCCAGCAGTTCGCACGGACAGGGGGCGAGGAACGAGCAGTACTTC. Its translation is CASSSHGQGARNEQYF.